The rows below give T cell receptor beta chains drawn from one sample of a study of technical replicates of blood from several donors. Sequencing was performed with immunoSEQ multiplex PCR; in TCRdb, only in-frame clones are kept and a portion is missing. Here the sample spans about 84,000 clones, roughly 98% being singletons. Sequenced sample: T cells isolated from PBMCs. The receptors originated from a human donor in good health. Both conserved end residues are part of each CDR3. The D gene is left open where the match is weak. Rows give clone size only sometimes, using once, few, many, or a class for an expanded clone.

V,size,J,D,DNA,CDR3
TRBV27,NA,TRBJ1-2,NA,TGTGCCAGCAGTTTTCGTGCGGAAGGCTATGGCTACACCTTC,CASSFRAEGYGYTF
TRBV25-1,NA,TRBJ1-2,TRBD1,TGTGCCAGCAGCTCGGGACAGGGGCGAGGCTACACCTTC,CASSSGQGRGYTF
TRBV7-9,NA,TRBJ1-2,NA,TGTGCCAGCAGCTTCGACGGGAACTATGGCTACACCTTC,CASSFDGNYGYTF
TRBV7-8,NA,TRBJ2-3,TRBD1,TGTGCCAGCAGCTTTCAACAGGGGGCAGATACGCAGTATTTT,CASSFQQGADTQYF
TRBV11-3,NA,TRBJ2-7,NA,TGTGCCAGCAGCTTAAGGCAGGCCTACGAGCAGTACTTC,CASSLRQAYEQYF
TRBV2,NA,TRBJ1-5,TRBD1,TGTGCCAGCAATACAGGGGGCCGTAGCAATCAGCCCCAGCATTTT,CASNTGGRSNQPQHF
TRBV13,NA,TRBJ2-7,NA,TGTGCCAGCAGCCAAATGCGTTACGAGCAGTACTTC,CASSQMRYEQYF
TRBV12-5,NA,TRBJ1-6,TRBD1,TGTGCTAGTGGTTTGGTACTGGGGGACAGCTCCTATAATTCACCCCTCCACTTT,CASGLVLGDSSYNSPLHF
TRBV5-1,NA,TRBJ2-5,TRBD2,TGCGCCAGCAGTAGTAGCGGGGGAGGACAAGAGACCCAGTACTTC,CASSSSGGGQETQYF
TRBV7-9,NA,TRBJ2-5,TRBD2,TGTGCCAGCAGCTTACGTAGCTGGGGCGGGGGGGCCCAGTACTTC,CASSLRSWGGGAQYF
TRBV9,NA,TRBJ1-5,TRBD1,TGTGCCAGCAGCCCATTTGACAGGGGCAATCAGCCCCAGCATTTT,CASSPFDRGNQPQHF
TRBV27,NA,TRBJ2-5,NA,TGTGCCAGCAGTTTAACGAGGGTTTCAGGGACCCAGTACTTC,CASSLTRVSGTQYF
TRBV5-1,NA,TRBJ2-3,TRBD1,TGCGCCAGCGGAGGCGGGACAGGGGCAGATACGCAGTATTTT,CASGGGTGADTQYF
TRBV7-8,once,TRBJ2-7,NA,TGTGCCAGCAGCTCCTATACAGGCACCTACGAGCAGTACTTC,CASSSYTGTYEQYF
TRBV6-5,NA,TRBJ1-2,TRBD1,TGTGCCAGCAGTCGGGTAACAGGGGACAGAGTTGGCTACACCTTC,CASSRVTGDRVGYTF
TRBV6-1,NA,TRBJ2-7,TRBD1,TGTGCCAGCAGATCGACAGGGTACAAGATCGACGAGCAGTACTTC,CASRSTGYKIDEQYF
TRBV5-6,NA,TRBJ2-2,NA,TGTGCCAGCAGCTTGATTTCCAGGGACACCGGGGAGCTGTTTTTT,CASSLISRDTGELFF
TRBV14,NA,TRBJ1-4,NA,TGTGCCAGCAGTGCCAGCCACTTCTCCGGGACTGTGGAGAAACTGTTTTTT,CASSASHFSGTVEKLFF
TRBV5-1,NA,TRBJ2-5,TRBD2,TGCGCCAGCAGCCCTTTGGGAGGGGTTGGCGAGACCCAGTACTTC,CASSPLGGVGETQYF
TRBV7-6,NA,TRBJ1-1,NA,TGTGCCAGCAGCTTAGATGAGACTTATCTAAACACTGAAGCTTTCTTT,CASSLDETYLNTEAFF
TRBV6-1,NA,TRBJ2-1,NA,TGTGCCCTTGCAGGGGCGCAATACAATGAGCAGTTCTTC,CALAGAQYNEQFF
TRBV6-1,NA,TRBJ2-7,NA,TGTGCCAGCATCTTGCGGGCCAGCTCCTACGAGCAGTACTTC,CASILRASSYEQYF
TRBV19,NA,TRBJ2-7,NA,TGTGCCAGTAGTATTGCCGCAGAGGCATCCTACGAGCAGTACTTC,CASSIAAEASYEQYF
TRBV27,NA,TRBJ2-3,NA,TGTGCCAGCAGTTTAACCCCCGGGAGTAGTTTACAGTATTTT,CASSLTPGSSLQYF
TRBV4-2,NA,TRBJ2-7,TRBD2,TGTGCCAGCAGCCAAGAAGGAAACGGGAGGGCCTACGAGCAGTACTTC,CASSQEGNGRAYEQYF
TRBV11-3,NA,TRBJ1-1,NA,TGTGCCAGCAGCTTAGGAGCTGCGGGAGAAGCTTTCTTT,CASSLGAAGEAFF
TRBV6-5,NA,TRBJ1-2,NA,TGTGCCAGCAGTTACTCAGGGACACAAAACTATGGCTACACCTTC,CASSYSGTQNYGYTF
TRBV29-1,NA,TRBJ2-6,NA,TGCAGCGTTGAATATCCTGGGGCCAACGTCCTGACTTTC,CSVEYPGANVLTF
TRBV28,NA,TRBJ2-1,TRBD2,TGTGCCAGCAGTAATGGACTAGCGGACCCCGGGGATGAGCAGTTCTTC,CASSNGLADPGDEQFF
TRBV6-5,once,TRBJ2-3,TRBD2,TGTGCCACTAGACTAGCCGTTTCTACAGATACGCAGTATTTT,CATRLAVSTDTQYF
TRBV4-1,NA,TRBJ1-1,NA,TGCGCCAGCAGCAGTACGGGTTGGAGCACTGAAGCTTTCTTT,CASSSTGWSTEAFF
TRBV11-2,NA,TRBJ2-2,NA,TGTGCCAGCAGCCAAGCGGCACGAGTCGCCGGGGAGCTGTTTTTT,CASSQAARVAGELFF
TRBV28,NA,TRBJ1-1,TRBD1,TGTGCCAGCAGTTTATTACCCATCGACAGGGCGCGGTGGAACACTGAAGCTTTCTTT,CASSLLPIDRARWNTEAFF
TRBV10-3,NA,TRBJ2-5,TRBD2,TGTGCCATCAGTGCCGGTTGGGCTAGCGGGGGGCTCCAAGAGACCCAGTACTTC,CAISAGWASGGLQETQYF
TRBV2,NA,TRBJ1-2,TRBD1,TGTGCCAGCAGTGTAAGGGGACAGGGTAAAGGCTACACCTTC,CASSVRGQGKGYTF